This T cell receptor beta chain stems from a study of Ad26.COV2.S vaccination and SARS-CoV-2 variants (dated by TCRdb to 2020 to 2022). Looking at the study overall: Donors in the vaccine arm were drawn from COV1001, a multicentre, randomized, double-blind, placebo-controlled phase I-IIa trial testing Ad26.COV2.S in healthy adults. Ad26.COV2.S was given intramuscularly at 5x10^10 or 1x10^11 viral particles, as a single shot or as two shots 56 days apart. TCRbeta repertoire sequencing served as the tool for gauging how specific and how broad the SARS-CoV-2-reactive T cell receptors were following Ad26.COV2.S vaccination. The TCR-sequenced set comprised approximately 30 samples: around 20 Ad26.COV2.S vaccine recipients, 5 placebo recipients and 8 SARS-CoV-2 convalescent individuals. Participants in the trial were split at random into five groups of five each, receiving low-dose or high-dose Ad26.COV2.S once or twice, or else placebo on both occasions. Investigators remained blinded to trial group allocation during experiments and outcome assessment.

The immunoSEQ Assay was used to sequence TCRbeta CDR3 regions. After extraction, genomic DNA underwent amplification by bias-controlled multiplex PCR, followed by high-throughput sequencing. Per the original workflow: Collapsing and filtering of sequences were performed to quantify the absolute abundance of each unique TCRbeta CDR3 region. T cell fraction was estimated by normalizing TCRbeta template counts to usable DNA, which was measured by amplifying reference genes present in all nucleated cells. Repertoire TCRs were annotated as SARS-CoV-2-specific by exact matching of V gene, CDR3 amino acid sequence and J gene to a known reactive TCR set. The reference SARS-CoV-2 TCR set came from MIRA and was filtered for enrichment in COVID-19-positive ImmuneCODE repertoires, removing public or cross-reactive TCRs. Based on the MIRA antigens, annotated TCRs were further analysed at the level of specific ORF or position within ORF. Depth was the summed frequency of annotated unique rearrangements, while breadth was defined as annotated unique rearrangements over total unique productive rearrangements. TCR breadth was compared between groups using two-sided Wilcoxon rank-sum tests. TCRdb holds this immuneACCESS table with in-frame rearrangements only. Some clones are missing; in checked studies, unresolved V genes explain under half, and the rest has no known cause. V and J calls and clone size are copied from that table; D and trimming were computed from the DNA. The sample table shows under 600,000 clones, and about 88% are seen once. The top ten constitute under 2% of the sample.

What the treatment or condition label conveys for this sample: roughly 18 received Ad26.COV2.S at low or high dose, single or two shots; about 5 received placebo; per-sample allocation not given. Repertoires of vaccine and placebo recipients were sequenced from samples collected on day 63 after the first injection. In Cohort 1b, fewer than 30 adults aged 18-55 years were enrolled at a single site in Boston, USA, between 29 July and 7 August 2020. Ad26.COV2.S was a replication-incompetent adenovirus type 26 vector that expressed a prefusion-stabilized SARS-CoV-2 spike protein derived from the original Wuhan strain. The sample holds a few counts of this clone. No antigen is known for it. It has no much larger one-base neighbor in the sample; base qualities were not kept. V is cut by 10 bases and J by 3 bases, and the space between the germline ends is 22 bases. The germline V gene yields MDHEN for CDR1 and SYDVKM for CDR2. Counted from cysteine to phenylalanine, this CDR3 has 15 amino acids. This entry keeps only the CDR3 DNA: 45 bases, framed from base 1.

Results the study describes overall, beyond this receptor: Vaccine and placebo recipients had comparable non-spike TCR breadth, which fits with the vaccine containing only spike. According to the authors, total T cell responses may have been underestimated by the TCR breadth and depth analyses. The study lacked the statistical power to compare responses across vaccine doses or regimens. Ad26.COV2.S recipients had higher spike-specific TCR breadth than placebo recipients (P = 0.0014). After vaccination, substantial breadth of spike-specific CD8+ and CD4+ T cell responses was reported.

The sequence links TRBV28 to TRBJ2-7; perhaps TRBD1 is the D gene, with 6 bases matching. The TCR was taken from a person between 18 and 59 years old who received the Ad26.COV2.S COVID-19 vaccine or a placebo. The sequencing used peripheral blood, collected in a trial of Ad26.COV2.S vaccine versus placebo. The DNA is as follows: TGTGCCACCCAAAACCCGGGACACCTTTTCTACGAGCAGTACTTC. Its coded protein is CATQNPGHLFYEQYF.